One sample yielded the 8 T cell receptor beta chains listed below, sequenced in a study of blood T cell repertoires in COVID-19. TCRdb keeps only in-frame clones here, not all; method: immunoSEQ multiplex PCR. The data contain 190,000 or so clones, about 91% of them singletons. The sequencing sample was made of PBMCs or T cells enriched from blood (not recorded which). Receptors originate from a young man with acute COVID-19.

The chain uses TRBV5-6 and TRBJ1-3; D uncertain. The CDR3 consists of 15 residues. Germline-derived CDR1 and CDR2 are SGHDT and YYEEEE. V was shortened by 0 bases and J by 0 bases, with 7 bases between the two germline ends. CDR3 protein: CASSLGHTSGNTIYF. CDR3 nucleotides: TGTGCCAGCAGCTTGGGTCACACCTCTGGAAACACCATATATTTT.

V and J are TRBV13 and TRBJ2-1, with a possible D match to TRBD2 (6 bases). CDR1 and CDR2 (germline): PRHDT, FYEKMQ (reference sequence). This CDR3 is built from 18 residues. V lost 5 bases and J 7 bases, leaving 27 bases between the germline ends. CDR3 protein: CASSIAGQGLSLGNEQFF. The CDR3 nucleotides read TGTGCCAGCAGCATAGCTGGGCAGGGACTCTCTCTTGGGAATGAGCAGTTCTTC. Looking up the rest from reference TRBV13 and TRBJ2-1 gives the full variable domain: AAGVIQSPRHLIKEKRETATLKCYPIPRHDTVYWYQQGPGQDPQFLISFYEKMQSDKGSIPDRFSAQQFSDYHSELNMSSLELGDSALYFCASSIAGQGLSLGNEQFFGPGTRLTVL.

This chain links TRBV7-9 with TRBJ2-7, with TRBD2 as a possible D gene (6 bases). CDR1 SEHNR and CDR2 FQNEAQ come from the germline V gene (reference sequence). The CDR3 length is 14 residues. The V gene lost 4 bases and the J gene lost 5 bases, with 15 bases spanning the gap. Here the CDR3 reads CASSSRLGGDEQYF. CDR3 nucleotide sequence: TGTGCCAGCAGCTCCCGCTTGGGAGGAGACGAGCAGTACTTC.

This clone was detected once. V is TRBV30 and J is TRBJ1-4; D is unresolved. V was cut by 1 base and J by 3 bases, with 12 bases left in between. Germline V gives CDR1 GTSNPN, CDR2 SVGIG (reference sequence). CDR3 length: 15 residues. CDR3 nucleotide sequence: TGTGCCTGGAGTGAGGCCGCCCGGGCTAATGAAAAACTGTTTTTT. It translates to CAWSEAARANEKLFF.

This clone appeared a single time. The chain uses TRBV7-9 and TRBJ2-5, with D possibly being TRBD1 (6 bases). Between the trimmed V and J ends, which lost 2 bases and 2 bases, there was a span of 12 bases. Germline CDR1 is SEHNR and CDR2 is FQNEAQ (reference sequence). This CDR3 comprises 15 residues. CDR3 in DNA: TGTGCCAGCAGCTTACCTGGACAGTCACAAGAGACCCAGTACTTC. This translates into CASSLPGQSQETQYF.

This clone was observed a single time. The chain uses TRBV24-1 and TRBJ2-7; TRBD2 might be the D (6 bases). The CDR3 has 15 residues. Germline CDR1 is KGHDR and CDR2 is SFDVKD. V was trimmed by 3 bases and J by 6 bases, leaving 17 bases between them. The CDR3 loop reads CATSDTGTPAGEQYF. The CDR3 DNA sequence: TGTGCCACCAGTGATACCGGGACTCCGGCGGGCGAGCAGTACTTC.

V gene TRBV28 combines with J gene TRBJ2-2; 14 bases agree with TRBD2. Germline loops: CDR1 MDHEN, CDR2 SYDVKM. With V trimmed by 3 bases and J by 5 bases, 2 bases remained unmatched. The CDR3 consists of 16 residues. This chain's CDR3 is CASSLGLAGATGELFF. CDR3 nucleotides: TGTGCCAGCAGTTTGGGACTAGCGGGAGCGACCGGGGAGCTGTTTTTT.

The chain joins TRBV27 to TRBJ1-3; possible D gene TRBD1, 6 bases. V was trimmed by 10 bases and J by 0 bases, leaving 10 bases between them. Germline loops: CDR1 MNHEY, CDR2 SMNVEV (reference sequence). CDR3 length: 13 amino acids. The CDR3 protein is CATSDSSGNTIYF. The DNA for the CDR3 is TGTGCCACCTCGGACAGCTCTGGAAACACCATATATTTT.